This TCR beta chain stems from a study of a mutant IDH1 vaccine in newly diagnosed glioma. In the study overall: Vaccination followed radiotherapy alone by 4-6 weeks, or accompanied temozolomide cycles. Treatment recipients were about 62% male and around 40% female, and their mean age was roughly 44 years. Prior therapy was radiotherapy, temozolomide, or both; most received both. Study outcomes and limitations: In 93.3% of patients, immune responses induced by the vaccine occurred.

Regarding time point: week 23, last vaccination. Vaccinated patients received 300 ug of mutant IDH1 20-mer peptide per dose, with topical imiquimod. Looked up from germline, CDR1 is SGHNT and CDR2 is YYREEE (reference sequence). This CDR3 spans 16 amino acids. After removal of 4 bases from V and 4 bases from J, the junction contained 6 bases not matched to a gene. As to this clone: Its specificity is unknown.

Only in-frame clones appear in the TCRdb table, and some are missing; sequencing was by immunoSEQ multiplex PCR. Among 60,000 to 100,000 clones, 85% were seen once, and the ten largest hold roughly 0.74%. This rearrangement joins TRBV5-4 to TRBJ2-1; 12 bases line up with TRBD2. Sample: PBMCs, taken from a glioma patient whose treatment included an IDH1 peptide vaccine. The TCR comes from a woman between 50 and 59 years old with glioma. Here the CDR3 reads CASSGTSGQFYNEQFF. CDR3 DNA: TGTGCCAGCAGCGGGACTAGCGGGCAATTTTACAATGAGCAGTTCTTC. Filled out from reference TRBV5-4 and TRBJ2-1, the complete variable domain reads ETGVTQSPTHLIKTRGQQVTLRCSSQSGHNTVSWYQQALGQGPQFIFQYYREEENGRGNFPPRFSGLQFPNYSSELNVNALELDDSALYLCASSGTSGQFYNEQFFGPGTRLTVL.